This T cell receptor beta chain was sequenced for a study of blood T cells in healthy people across ages. General study points: While age rose, TCR beta diversity per million T cells dropped in a roughly linear way.

Sample-barcoded 5' priming and a J-beta primer mix drove a second PCR of roughly 7 to 11 cycles. Every sample gave at least 2.5 million paired-end reads containing CDR3. Each CDR3 protein gets one entry after TCRdb re-called the 5' RACE reads with MiXCR. The repertoire holds about 970,000 distinct CDR3 sequences, roughly 50% seen once, with roughly a fifth in the top ten. Comment on this clonotype: Its cognate antigen is unknown.

Sequenced sample: blood. The TCR was taken from a woman aged 55-70 years in good health.

CDR3 nucleotide sequence: TGTGCCAGCACTAAACTAGCGGGAGCCGCGGGTGAGCAGTACTTC. It codes for CASTKLAGAAGEQYF. The chain combines TRBV6-6 with TRBJ2-7; TRBD2 aligns across 11 bases. CDR3 size: 15 residues. V lost 7 bases, J lost 7 bases, and 12 bases stayed unmatched. The V gene's germline CDR1 is MNHNY and CDR2 SVGAGI (reference sequence).